Ten or more counts support the clone carrying this T cell receptor beta chain. Regarding time point: persistent/refractory GD, antithyroid drugs over 5 years with positive TRAb. PBMC-derived RNA was used for the TCR library. These data are taken from a study of regulatory T cells in long-lasting Graves disease. Arm-PCR of CDR3 regions and iRepertoire HTBI primers were the basis on which TCR beta libraries were built. TCRdb passed the multiplex PCR reads through MiXCR, listing each CDR3 protein once. The table has some 420,000 distinct CDR3 sequences, around a fifth seen once. The V gene's germline CDR1 is DFQATT and CDR2 SNEGSKA (reference sequence). The CDR3 spans 15 residues. With V trimmed by 1 base and J by 3 bases, 6 bases remained unmatched.

The sequence came from a female donor with Graves disease. The material sequenced was peripheral blood mononuclear cells (PBMCs), taken when the disease was refractory, from a patient treated with antithyroid drugs. The rearrangement links TRBV20-1 to TRBJ2-7; TRBD2 agrees at 10 bases. The CDR3 DNA is TGCAGTGCTAGAGGGGCTAGCGGGGGTGGCTACGAGCAGTACTTC. Its translation: CSARGASGGGYEQYF.